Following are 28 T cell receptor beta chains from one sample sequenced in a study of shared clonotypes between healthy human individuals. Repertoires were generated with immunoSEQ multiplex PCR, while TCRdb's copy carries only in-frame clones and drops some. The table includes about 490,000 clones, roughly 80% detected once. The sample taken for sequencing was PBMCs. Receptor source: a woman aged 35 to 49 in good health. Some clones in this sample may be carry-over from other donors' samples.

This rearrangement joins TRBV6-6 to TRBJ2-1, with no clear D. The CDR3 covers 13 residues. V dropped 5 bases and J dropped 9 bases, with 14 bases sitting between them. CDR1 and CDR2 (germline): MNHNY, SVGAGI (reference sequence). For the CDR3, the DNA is TGTGCCAGCAGTGACCAGACGGGTGTTGAGCAGTTCTTC. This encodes CASSDQTGVEQFF.

For the CDR3, the DNA is TGTGCCAGCCAAAGTACTCGCGGCGAGCAGTACTTC. It encodes CASQSTRGEQYF. The chain recombines TRBV18 with TRBJ2-7; D gene ambiguous. Trimming took off 8 bases at V and 6 bases at J, with 14 bases between the two ends. Germline assignment: CDR1 KGHSH and CDR2 LQKENI. This CDR3 is 12 amino acids long.

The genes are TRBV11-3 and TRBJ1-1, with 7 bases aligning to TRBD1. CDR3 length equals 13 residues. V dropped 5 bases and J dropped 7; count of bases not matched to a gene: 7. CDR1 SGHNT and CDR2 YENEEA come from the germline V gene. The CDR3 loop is CASSHPGQSEAFF. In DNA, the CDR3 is TGTGCCAGCAGCCACCCGGGACAGAGTGAAGCTTTCTTT.

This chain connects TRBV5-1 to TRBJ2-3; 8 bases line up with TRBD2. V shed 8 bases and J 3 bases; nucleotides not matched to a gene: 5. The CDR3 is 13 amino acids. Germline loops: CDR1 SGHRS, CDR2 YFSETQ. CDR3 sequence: CASAQRETDTQYF. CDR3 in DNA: TGCGCCAGTGCCCAGCGGGAGACAGATACGCAGTATTTT.

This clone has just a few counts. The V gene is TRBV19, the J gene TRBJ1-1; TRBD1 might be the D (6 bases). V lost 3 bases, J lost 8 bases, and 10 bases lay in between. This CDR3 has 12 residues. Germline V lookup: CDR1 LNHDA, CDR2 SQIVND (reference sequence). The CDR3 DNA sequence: TGTGCCAGTAGTATCGGGGGCTCGGAAGCTTTCTTT. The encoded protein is CASSIGGSEAFF.

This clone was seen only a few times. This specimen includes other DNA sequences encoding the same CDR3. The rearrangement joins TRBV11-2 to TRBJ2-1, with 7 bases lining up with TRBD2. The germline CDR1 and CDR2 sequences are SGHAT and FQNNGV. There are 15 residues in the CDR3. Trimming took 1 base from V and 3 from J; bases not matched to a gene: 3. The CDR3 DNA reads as TGTGCCAGCAGCTTAGTTGGGGGGGGCTACAATGAGCAGTTCTTC. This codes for CASSLVGGGYNEQFF.

CDR3 nucleotide sequence: TGTGCCAGCAGTTTCGGGCTTCCCTCCTACAATGAGCAGTTCTTC. Residues: CASSFGLPSYNEQFF. The chain combines TRBV2 with TRBJ2-1; D unclear. The CDR3 is made up of 15 amino acids. Germline assignment: CDR1 SNHLY and CDR2 FYNNEI. V lost 5 bases to trimming and J lost 0 bases, with 11 bases between them.

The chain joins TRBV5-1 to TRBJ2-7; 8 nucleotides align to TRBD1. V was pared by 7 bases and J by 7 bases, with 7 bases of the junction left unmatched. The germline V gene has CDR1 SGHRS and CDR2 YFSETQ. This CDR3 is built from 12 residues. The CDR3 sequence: CASFQGAGEQYF. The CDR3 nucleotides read TGCGCCAGCTTCCAGGGGGCTGGTGAGCAGTACTTC.

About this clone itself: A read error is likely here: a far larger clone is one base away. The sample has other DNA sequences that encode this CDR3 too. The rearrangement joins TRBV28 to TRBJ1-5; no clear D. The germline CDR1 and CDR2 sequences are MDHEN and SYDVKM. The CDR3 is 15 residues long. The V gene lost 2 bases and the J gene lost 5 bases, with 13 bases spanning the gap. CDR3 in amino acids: CASSLGGVGDQPQHF. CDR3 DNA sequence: TGTGCCAGCAGTTTAGGCGGCGTGGGTGATCAGCCCCAGCATTTT.

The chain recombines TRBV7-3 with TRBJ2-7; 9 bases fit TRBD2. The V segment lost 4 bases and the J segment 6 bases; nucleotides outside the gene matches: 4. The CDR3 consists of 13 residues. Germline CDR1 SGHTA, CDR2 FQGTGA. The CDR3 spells CASSSYSGSEQYF. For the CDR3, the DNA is TGTGCCAGCAGCTCATATAGCGGGAGCGAGCAGTACTTC.

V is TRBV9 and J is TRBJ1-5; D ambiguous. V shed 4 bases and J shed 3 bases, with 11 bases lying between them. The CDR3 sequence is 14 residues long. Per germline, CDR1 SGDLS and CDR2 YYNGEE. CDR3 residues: CASSPSPSNQPQHF. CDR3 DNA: TGTGCCAGCAGCCCTAGTCCGTCCAATCAGCCCCAGCATTTT.

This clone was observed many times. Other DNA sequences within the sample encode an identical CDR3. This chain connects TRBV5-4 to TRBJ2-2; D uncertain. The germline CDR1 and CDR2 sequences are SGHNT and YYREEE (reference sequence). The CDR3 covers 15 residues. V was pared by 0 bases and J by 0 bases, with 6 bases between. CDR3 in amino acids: CASSLGLPNTGELFF. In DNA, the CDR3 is TGTGCCAGCAGCTTGGGCCTTCCGAACACCGGGGAGCTGTTTTTT.

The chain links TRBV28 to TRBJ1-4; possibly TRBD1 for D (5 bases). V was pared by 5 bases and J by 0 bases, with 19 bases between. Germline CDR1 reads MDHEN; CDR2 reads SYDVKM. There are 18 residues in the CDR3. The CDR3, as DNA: TGTGCCAGCAGTGTAAACCTTCGGACACTCCCAACTAATGAAAAACTGTTTTTT. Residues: CASSVNLRTLPTNEKLFF.

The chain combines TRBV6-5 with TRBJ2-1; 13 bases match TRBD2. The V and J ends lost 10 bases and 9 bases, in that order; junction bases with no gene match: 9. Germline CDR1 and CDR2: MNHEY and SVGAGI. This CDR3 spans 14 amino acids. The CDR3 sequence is CATLTSGRSGEQFF. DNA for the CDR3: TGTGCCACCCTGACTAGCGGGAGGTCGGGTGAGCAGTTCTTC.

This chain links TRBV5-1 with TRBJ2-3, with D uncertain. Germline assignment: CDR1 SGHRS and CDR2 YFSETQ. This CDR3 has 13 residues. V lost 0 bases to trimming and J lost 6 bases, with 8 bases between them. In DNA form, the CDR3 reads TGCGCCAGCAGCTTGGTCCCCGGTGATACGCAGTATTTT. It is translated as CASSLVPGDTQYF.

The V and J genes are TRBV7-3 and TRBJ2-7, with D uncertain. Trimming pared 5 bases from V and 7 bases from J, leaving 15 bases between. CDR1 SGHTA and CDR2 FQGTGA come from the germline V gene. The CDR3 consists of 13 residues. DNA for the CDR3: TGTGCCAGCAGCCCGCAAACGGACGGGGAGCAGTACTTC. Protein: CASSPQTDGEQYF.

In nucleotides, the CDR3 is TGTGCCAGCAGCCATAGGGTGGGTCCCTACGAGCAGTACTTC. Its protein product is CASSHRVGPYEQYF. V and J are TRBV7-2 and TRBJ2-7; no reliable D call. The V gene's germline CDR1 is SGHTA and CDR2 FQGNSA. Trimming cost V 5 bases and J 2 bases, with 13 bases left between them. The CDR3 sequence is 14 residues long.

CDR3 sequence reads: CASSLGTVSGGNTIYF. The CDR3 nucleotides read TGTGCCAGTAGTCTAGGGACGGTCTCCGGAGGAAACACCATATATTTT. The chain carries TRBV19 and TRBJ1-3; weak D call: TRBD1 (5 bases). The CDR3 spans 16 residues. V lost 5 bases and J 4 bases, leaving 18 bases between the germline ends. From germline, CDR1 is LNHDA and CDR2 SQIVND (reference sequence).

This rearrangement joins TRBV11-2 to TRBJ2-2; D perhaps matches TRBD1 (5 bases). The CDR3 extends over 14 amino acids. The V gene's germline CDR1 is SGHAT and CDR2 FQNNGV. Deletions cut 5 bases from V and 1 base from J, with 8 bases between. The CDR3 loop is CASSRDRNTGELFF. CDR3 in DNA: TGTGCCAGCAGCCGAGACAGGAACACCGGGGAGCTGTTTTTT.

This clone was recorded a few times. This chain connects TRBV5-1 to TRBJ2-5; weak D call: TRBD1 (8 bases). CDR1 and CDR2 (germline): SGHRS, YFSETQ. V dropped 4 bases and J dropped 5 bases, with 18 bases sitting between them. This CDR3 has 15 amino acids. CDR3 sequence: CASSINPQGGETQYF. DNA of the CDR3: TGCGCCAGCAGCATTAACCCACAGGGGGGGGAGACCCAGTACTTC.

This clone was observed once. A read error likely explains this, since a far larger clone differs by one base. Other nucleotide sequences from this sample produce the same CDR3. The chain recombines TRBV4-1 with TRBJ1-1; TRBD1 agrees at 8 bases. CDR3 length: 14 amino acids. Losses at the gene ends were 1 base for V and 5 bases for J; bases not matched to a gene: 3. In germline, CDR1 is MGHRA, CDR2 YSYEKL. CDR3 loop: CASSQVDRGTEAFF. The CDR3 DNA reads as TGCGCCAGCAGCCAAGTTGACAGGGGTACTGAAGCTTTCTTT.

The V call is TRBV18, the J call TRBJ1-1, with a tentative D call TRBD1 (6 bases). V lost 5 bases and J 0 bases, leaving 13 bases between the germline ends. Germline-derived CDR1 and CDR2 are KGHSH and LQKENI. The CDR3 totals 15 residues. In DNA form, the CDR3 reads TGTGCCAGCTCAAACGGGGGGGGCATGAACACTGAAGCTTTCTTT. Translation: CASSNGGGMNTEAFF. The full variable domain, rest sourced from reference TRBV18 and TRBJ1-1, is NAGVMQNPRHLVRRRGQEARLRCSPMKGHSHVYWYRQLPEEGLKFMVYLQKENIIDESGMPKERFSAEFPKEGPSILRIQQVVRGDSAAYFCASSNGGGMNTEAFFGQGTRLTVV.

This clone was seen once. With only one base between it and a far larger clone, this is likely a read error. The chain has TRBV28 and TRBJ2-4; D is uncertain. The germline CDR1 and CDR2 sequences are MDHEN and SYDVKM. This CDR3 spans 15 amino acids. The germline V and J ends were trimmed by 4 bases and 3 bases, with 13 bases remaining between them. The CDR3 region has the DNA TGTGCCAGCAGTTCACCTCTAGTGGTCAAAAACATTCAGTACTTC. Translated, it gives CASSSPLVVKNIQYF.

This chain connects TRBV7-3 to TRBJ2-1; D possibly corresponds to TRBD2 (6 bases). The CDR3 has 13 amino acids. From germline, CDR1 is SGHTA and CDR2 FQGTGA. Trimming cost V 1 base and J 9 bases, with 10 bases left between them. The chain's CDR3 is CASSLSRGGEQFF. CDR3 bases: TGTGCCAGCAGCTTAAGTCGGGGAGGTGAGCAGTTCTTC.

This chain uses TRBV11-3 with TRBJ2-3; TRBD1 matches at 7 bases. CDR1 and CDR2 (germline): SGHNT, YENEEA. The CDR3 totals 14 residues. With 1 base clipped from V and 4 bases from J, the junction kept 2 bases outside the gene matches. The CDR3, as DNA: TGTGCCAGCAGCTTAGCCAGGGGGTCAGATACGCAGTATTTT. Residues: CASSLARGSDTQYF.

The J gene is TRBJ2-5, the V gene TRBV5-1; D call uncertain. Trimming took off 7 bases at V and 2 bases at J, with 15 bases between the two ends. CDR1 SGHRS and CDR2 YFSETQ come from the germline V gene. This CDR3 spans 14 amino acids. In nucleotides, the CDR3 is TGCGCCAGCGCCAAAGTTCGGCAGCAAGAGACCCAGTACTTC. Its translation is CASAKVRQQETQYF.

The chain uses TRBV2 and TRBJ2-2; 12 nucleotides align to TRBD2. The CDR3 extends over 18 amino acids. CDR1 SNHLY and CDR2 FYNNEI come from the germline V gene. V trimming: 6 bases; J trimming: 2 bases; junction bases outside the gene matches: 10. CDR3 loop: CASSETSGRSGNTGELFF. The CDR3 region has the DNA TGTGCCAGCAGCGAGACTAGCGGGAGATCGGGCAACACCGGGGAGCTGTTTTTT.

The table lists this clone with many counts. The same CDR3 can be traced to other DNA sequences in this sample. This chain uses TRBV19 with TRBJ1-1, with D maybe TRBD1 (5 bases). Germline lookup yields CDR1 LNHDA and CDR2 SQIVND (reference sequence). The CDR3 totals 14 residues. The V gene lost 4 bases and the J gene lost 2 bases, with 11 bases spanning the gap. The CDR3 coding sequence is TGTGCCAGTAGTAATCCGGGGGTCAACACTGAAGCTTTCTTT. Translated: CASSNPGVNTEAFF.